The 9 T cell receptor beta chains in this list originate from one sample, sequenced in a study of CD8 T cells in ankylosing spondylitis. TCRdb ran MiXCR on the 5' RACE reads and lists one entry per CDR3 protein. The sample includes roughly 230,000 distinct CDR3 sequences, approximately 8.4% of them seen just once. The material sequenced was blood, either unsorted or a sorted T cell fraction (not recorded which). Every receptor here comes from a female donor with ankylosing spondylitis or in good health (not recorded which).

Many counts were recorded for this clonotype. The rearrangement links TRBV6-1 to TRBJ2-1; 7 bases agree with TRBD1. Trimming removed 5 bases from V and 4 bases from J; junction bases left unmatched: 5. This CDR3 region has 14 residues. CDR1 is MNHNS, CDR2 SASEGT, per germline. The chain's CDR3 is CASSPGDRYNEQFF. CDR3 in DNA: TGTGCCAGCAGTCCCGGGGACAGATACAATGAGCAGTTCTTC.

The CDR3 DNA sequence: TGTGCCAGCAGCCCGCGACAGAAGGGGAACAATGAGCAGTTCTTC. Amino acid sequence: CASSPRQKGNNEQFF. This rearrangement joins TRBV7-2 to TRBJ2-1; D may be TRBD1 (5 bases). V lost 5 bases, J lost 5 bases, and 16 bases lay in between. CDR1 is SGHTA, CDR2 FQGNSA, per germline. The CDR3 spans 15 residues. The whole variable domain, remainder taken from reference TRBV7-2 and TRBJ2-1, is GAGVSQSPSNKVTEKGKDVELRCDPISGHTALYWYRQSLGQGLEFLIYFQGNSAPDKSGLPSDRFSAERTGGSVSTLTIQRTQQEDSAVYLCASSPRQKGNNEQFFGPGTRLTVL.

This clonotype was counted a few times. The chain employs TRBV4-3 and TRBJ2-3; perhaps TRBD2 as D (5 bases). CDR3 size: 14 residues. Germline lookup yields CDR1 LGHNA and CDR2 YSLEER. V shed 6 bases and J shed 2 bases, with 12 bases lying between them. DNA for the CDR3: TGCGCCAGCAGTTCAGAGCGGTCCACAGATACGCAGTATTTT. It translates to CASSSERSTDTQYF.

This clonotype was seen ten or more times. The chain links TRBV29-1 to TRBJ2-7; D gene uncertain. Per germline, CDR1 SQVTM and CDR2 ANQGSEA. V was cut by 0 bases and J by 5 bases, with 5 bases left in between. The CDR3 contains 11 residues. The CDR3 nucleotides read TGCAGCGTTGAAGAAACCCACGAGCAGTACTTC. Residues: CSVEETHEQYF.

This clonotype was picked up many times. The CDR3 DNA follows: TGTGCCAGTAGTATACGACAGGGGGCTGTTTACGCGACTGAAGCTTTCTTT. Residues: CASSIRQGAVYATEAFF. The J gene is TRBJ1-1, the V gene TRBV19; TRBD1 matches 10 bases. Germline loops: CDR1 LNHDA, CDR2 SQIVND (reference sequence). This CDR3 comprises 17 residues. V dropped 2 bases and J dropped 5; count of bases not matched to a gene: 11.

The rearrangement links TRBV10-3 to TRBJ1-5; no definite D call. Trimming removed 0 bases from V and 0 bases from J, with 6 bases in between. From germline, CDR1 is ENHRY and CDR2 SYGVKD. CDR3 length: 15 amino acids. The CDR3 DNA is TGTGCCATCAGTGAGTCCGGCGTTAGCAATCAGCCCCAGCATTTT. Residues: CAISESGVSNQPQHF.

The chain recombines TRBV20-1 with TRBJ2-7; 8 bases are shared with TRBD2. Germline V CDR1 and CDR2: DFQATT, SNEGSKA (reference sequence). The junction had 19 bases not matched to a gene; V was cut back by 6 bases and J by 0 bases. This CDR3 has 18 residues. Here the CDR3 reads CSAQAPSLAGLSSYEQYF. CDR3 DNA: TGCAGTGCCCAGGCCCCCAGCCTAGCGGGTCTTAGCTCCTACGAGCAGTACTTC.

This clonotype was observed at least ten times. This chain uses TRBV6-2 or TRBV6-3 with TRBJ2-7; D ambiguous. The CDR3 runs to 16 residues. Germline V gives CDR1 MNHEY, CDR2 SVGEGT. V was clipped by 0 bases and J by 0 bases, with 12 bases between them. CDR3 coding DNA: TGTGCCAGCAGTTACTCGGACGGGCCCTTCTCCTACGAGCAGTACTTC. The encoded protein is CASSYSDGPFSYEQYF.

The count of this clonotype is one. With a much larger clone just one base away, this may be a read error. The chain links TRBV7-2 to TRBJ2-7; 11 positions agree with TRBD1. The germline V gene encodes CDR1 SGHTA and CDR2 FQGNSA. This CDR3 is 16 amino acids long. The CDR3: CASSLMGQGVSYAQYF. As DNA, the CDR3 is TGTGCCAGCAGCTTAATGGGACAGGGGGTCTCCTACGCGCAGTACTTC.